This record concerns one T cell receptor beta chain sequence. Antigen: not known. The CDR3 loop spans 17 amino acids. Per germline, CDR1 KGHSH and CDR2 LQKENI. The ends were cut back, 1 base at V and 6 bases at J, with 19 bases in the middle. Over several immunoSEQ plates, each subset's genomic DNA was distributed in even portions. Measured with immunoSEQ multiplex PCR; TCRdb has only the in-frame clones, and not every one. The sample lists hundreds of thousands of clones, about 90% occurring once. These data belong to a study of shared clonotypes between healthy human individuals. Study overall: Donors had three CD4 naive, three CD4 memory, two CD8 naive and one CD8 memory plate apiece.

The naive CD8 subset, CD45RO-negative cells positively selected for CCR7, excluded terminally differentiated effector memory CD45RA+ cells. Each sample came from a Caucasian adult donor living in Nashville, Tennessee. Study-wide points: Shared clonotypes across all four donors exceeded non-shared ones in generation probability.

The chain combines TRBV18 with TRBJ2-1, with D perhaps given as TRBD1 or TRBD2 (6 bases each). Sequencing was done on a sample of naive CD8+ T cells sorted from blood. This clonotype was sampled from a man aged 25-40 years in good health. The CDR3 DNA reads TGTGCCAGCTCACCACGATCAACAGGGAGGTCCAGCAATGAGCAGTTCTTC. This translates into CASSPRSTGRSSNEQFF.